This T cell receptor beta chain was documented in a study of T cell repertoires in cytomegalovirus infection. CDR1 and CDR2 (germline): SGHRS, YFSETQ. The V segment lost 0 bases and the J segment 9 bases; nucleotides outside the gene matches: 2. The CDR3 is made up of 15 amino acids. In TCRdb, the reads were re-called with MiXCR into one record per CDR3 protein. This sample has some 700,000 distinct CDR3 sequences, with 35% found just once. This clonotype is a singleton in its sample. The receptor's source is a human donor in good health (CMV status not recorded). Some clones in this sample may be carry-over from other donors' samples. The chain couples TRBV5-1 to TRBJ2-3, with TRBD2 matching 15 bases. Sample: PBMCs. The CDR3 coding sequence is TGCGCCAGCAGCTTGGGAGGGACTAGCGGGAGGACGCAGTATTTT. This sequence encodes CASSLGGTSGRTQYF.